One and the same sample provided the 22 T cell receptor beta chains below, sequenced in a study of OX40 agonist ivuxolimab in advanced cancers. Measured with immunoSEQ multiplex PCR; TCRdb has only the in-frame clones, and not every one. Found here are about 88,000 clones, around 87% of them singletons; the top ten hold around 1.6%. The sequencing here drew on CD4+ or CD8+ T cells sorted from blood, taken in a trial of the OX40 agonist ivuxolimab. The receptors come from an adult with an advanced solid tumor such as melanoma, head and neck, liver or kidney cancer.

The chain joins TRBV7-6 to TRBJ2-1; a possible D gene is TRBD2 (6 bases). Germline CDR1 reads SGHVS; CDR2 reads FNYEAQ. The length of the CDR3 is 16 residues. The V end lost 5 bases, the J end lost 0 bases, and 14 bases lay between the germline ends. The CDR3 sequence is CASSQGLHGSYNEQFF. The CDR3 coding sequence is TGTGCCAGCAGCCAGGGACTCCACGGCTCCTACAATGAGCAGTTCTTC.

The J gene is TRBJ2-7, the V gene TRBV5-1; no clear D. The CDR3 consists of 15 residues. Germline V gene data show CDR1 as SGHRS and CDR2 as YFSETQ. V was cut by 0 bases and J by 2 bases, with 12 bases left in between. This CDR3 reads CASSLGDSSAYEQYF. The CDR3 DNA follows: TGCGCCAGCAGCTTGGGGGATAGCTCTGCCTACGAGCAGTACTTC.

The chain joins TRBV10-1 to TRBJ2-7; TRBD2 aligns across 9 bases. CDR1 and CDR2 from the germline V gene are WNHNN and SYGVQD (reference sequence). V dropped 2 bases and J dropped 0; count of bases not matched to a gene: 2. CDR3 size: 15 residues. The CDR3 region is CASSERRGGSYEQYF. DNA of the CDR3: TGCGCCAGCAGTGAGAGGCGGGGGGGCTCCTACGAGCAGTACTTC.

This chain joins TRBV7-9 and TRBJ2-5; the D is unclear. Deletions cut 5 bases from V and 8 bases from J, with 15 bases between. In germline, CDR1 is SEHNR, CDR2 FQNEAQ (reference sequence). There are 13 residues in the CDR3. The CDR3 DNA reads as TGTGCCAGCAGCCGAGAGGTACCCGAAACCCAGTACTTC. Translating it yields CASSREVPETQYF.

The chain carries TRBV4-1 and TRBJ2-3; TRBD2 might be the D (6 bases). Trimming cost V 1 base and J 1 base, with 9 bases left between them. CDR3 length: 15 residues. Germline V CDR1 and CDR2: MGHRA, YSYEKL. CDR3 sequence: CASSQGGIRTDTQYF. The CDR3 DNA reads TGCGCCAGCAGCCAAGGCGGGATCCGCACAGATACGCAGTATTTT.

The V gene is TRBV10-3, the J gene TRBJ2-1; no firm D call. CDR1 is ENHRY, CDR2 SYGVKD, per germline. The CDR3 consists of 14 residues. V was cut by 4 bases and J by 8 bases, with 15 bases left in between. The chain's CDR3 is CAISGAGFVDEQFF. DNA for the CDR3: TGTGCCATCAGTGGGGCTGGTTTTGTGGATGAGCAGTTCTTC.

J is TRBJ2-3 and V is TRBV6-1; a possible D gene is TRBD1 (6 bases). The CDR3 totals 15 residues. Germline V gene lookup returns CDR1 MNHNS and CDR2 SASEGT. V lost 0 bases and J 6 bases, leaving 13 bases between the germline ends. The CDR3 DNA is TGTGCCAGCAGTGAAGCGCTGAGGACAGTCGATACGCAGTATTTT. It codes for CASSEALRTVDTQYF.

This clone has only a few counts. V and J are TRBV10-1 and TRBJ2-1; weak D call: TRBD1 (6 bases). Trimming pared 5 bases from V and 0 bases from J, leaving 17 bases between. Germline CDR1 WNHNN, CDR2 SYGVQD (reference sequence). There are 17 residues in the CDR3. CDR3 nucleotides: TGCGCCAGCAGTAAATATGGGGGCCCGAGCTCCTACAATGAGCAGTTCTTC. This gives the protein CASSKYGGPSSYNEQFF.

A single count supports this clone. This chain connects TRBV9 to TRBJ2-1; TRBD1 might be the D (9 bases). Germline assignment: CDR1 SGDLS and CDR2 YYNGEE. The CDR3 contains 17 residues. V lost 0 bases and J 2 bases, leaving 15 bases between the germline ends. CDR3 DNA: TGTGCCAGCAGCGTAGCCGGGGGGGACAGGGCCTACAATGAGCAGTTCTTC. It yields the protein CASSVAGGDRAYNEQFF.

The chain uses TRBV5-1 and TRBJ1-6; D might be TRBD1 (5 bases). Germline V CDR1 and CDR2: SGHRS, YFSETQ. V was cut by 0 bases and J by 7 bases, with 11 bases left in between. The length of the CDR3 is 15 residues. CDR3 sequence: CASSLAPGDNSPLHF. The DNA for the CDR3 is TGCGCCAGCAGCTTGGCCCCCGGGGACAATTCACCCCTCCACTTT. The whole variable domain, remainder taken from reference TRBV5-1 and TRBJ1-6, is KAGVTQTPRYLIKTRGQQVTLSCSPISGHRSVSWYQQTPGQGLQFLFEYFSETQRNKGNFPGRFSGRQFSNSRSEMNVSTLELGDSALYLCASSLAPGDNSPLHFGNGTRLTVT.

The chain recombines TRBV18 with TRBJ1-5; tentative D call: TRBD1 (5 bases). V lost 3 bases, J lost 0 bases, and 15 bases lay in between. This CDR3 contains 17 residues. Germline CDR1 is KGHSH and CDR2 is LQKENI. The CDR3 DNA sequence: TGTGCCAGCTCACCGGACATTGGCTCATATAGCAATCAGCCCCAGCATTTT. Translation gives CASSPDIGSYSNQPQHF.

This chain connects TRBV18 to TRBJ2-4, with TRBD2 as a possible D gene (7 bases). The CDR3 loop spans 14 amino acids. V lost 3 bases, J lost 11 bases, and 17 bases lay in between. Per germline, CDR1 KGHSH and CDR2 LQKENI. In DNA, the CDR3 is TGTGCCAGCTCACCTCTCGGCAGGGGAGGGTTTCAGTACTTC. It translates to CASSPLGRGGFQYF.

The J gene is TRBJ2-6, the V gene TRBV27; D tentatively reads TRBD1 or TRBD2 (5 bases each). CDR1 is MNHEY, CDR2 SMNVEV, per germline (reference sequence). The length of the CDR3 is 19 residues. The V end lost 0 bases, the J end lost 0 bases, and 15 bases lay between the germline ends. In nucleotides, the CDR3 is TGTGCCAGCAGTTTATCGGGGGTATCTATCCCCTCTGGGGCCAACGTCCTGACTTTC. As protein: CASSLSGVSIPSGANVLTF. The complete variable domain, with remaining parts taken from reference TRBV27 and TRBJ2-6, reads EAQVTQNPRYLITVTGKKLTVTCSQNMNHEYMSWYRQDPGLGLRQIYYSMNVEVTDKGDVPEGYKVSRKEKRNFPLILESPSPNQTSLYFCASSLSGVSIPSGANVLTFGAGSRLTVL.

V usage is TRBV5-6 and J usage is TRBJ2-7, with D possibly TRBD2 on 6 matching bases. This CDR3 is built from 13 residues. V was pared by 6 bases and J by 3 bases, with 13 bases between. The germline V gene encodes CDR1 SGHDT and CDR2 YYEEEE. This chain's CDR3 is CASKGTVHYEQYF. The DNA for the CDR3 is TGTGCCAGCAAAGGGACTGTCCACTACGAGCAGTACTTC.

The chain uses TRBV6-5 and TRBJ2-1, with 9 bases fitting TRBD2. Germline loops: CDR1 MNHEY, CDR2 SVGAGI. Trimming removed 2 bases from V and 6 bases from J; junction bases left unmatched: 5. There are 15 residues in the CDR3. The CDR3 spells CASSYGGLASNEQFF. CDR3 DNA: TGTGCCAGCAGTTACGGGGGACTAGCCTCCAATGAGCAGTTCTTC.

CDR3 residues: CASSLGTGFGEQYF. Here the CDR3 DNA reads TGTGCCAGCAGCTTAGGGACAGGGTTTGGCGAGCAGTACTTC. The chain uses TRBV5-6 and TRBJ2-5; 9 bases match TRBD1. The closer fit of TRBJ2-7 to the DNA end suggests the J call may be wrong. The CDR3 runs 14 residues. The germline gives CDR1 SGHDT, CDR2 YYEEEE.

This chain connects TRBV7-2 to TRBJ2-3; D ambiguous. Germline-derived CDR1 and CDR2 are SGHTA and FQGNSA. The CDR3 is 14 residues long. V lost 5 bases and J lost 0, with 9 bases in between. The CDR3 sequence is CASSALASTDTQYF. CDR3 nucleotide sequence: TGTGCCAGCAGCGCCTTGGCTAGCACAGATACGCAGTATTTT.

The chain employs TRBV2 and TRBJ2-5; 7 nucleotides match TRBD1. CDR1 and CDR2 (germline): SNHLY, FYNNEI. This CDR3 contains 12 residues. The J segment lost 5 bases and the V segment lost 5 bases, leaving 2 bases of the junction unmatched. The CDR3 nucleotides read TGTGCCAGCAGTACGGACAGGGAGACCCAGTACTTC. Translating it yields CASSTDRETQYF. Filled out from reference TRBV2 and TRBJ2-5, the complete variable domain reads EPEVTQTPSHQVTQMGQEVILRCVPISNHLYFYWYRQILGQKVEFLVSFYNNEISEKSEIFDDQFSVERPDGSNFTLKIRSTKLEDSAMYFCASSTDRETQYFGPGTRLLVL.

The chain combines TRBV15 with TRBJ2-7; D might be TRBD1 (6 bases). This CDR3 region has 15 residues. Trimming removed 0 bases at V and 1 base at J, with 10 bases between. Germline CDR1 reads LNHNV; CDR2 reads YYDKDF (reference sequence). DNA for the CDR3: TGTGCCACCAGCAGAGATCTAGGACAGTCCTACGAGCAGTACTTC. This encodes CATSRDLGQSYEQYF.

The rearrangement joins TRBV19 to TRBJ2-1; D tentatively reads TRBD1 or TRBD2 (5 bases each). Germline V lookup: CDR1 LNHDA, CDR2 SQIVND (reference sequence). CDR3 length: 17 residues. V dropped 2 bases and J dropped 5 bases, with 19 bases sitting between them. The DNA of the CDR3 is TGTGCCAGTAGTATACGCGATGGGGCTAGCACAAACAATGAGCAGTTCTTC. It codes for CASSIRDGASTNNEQFF.

The chain links TRBV7-3 to TRBJ2-7; D ambiguous. The CDR3 length is 10 residues. Trimming shortened V by 4 bases and J by 3 bases, and 1 base separated the two germline ends. CDR1 and CDR2 from the germline V gene are SGHTA and FQGTGA. CDR3: CASSYYEQYF. Here the CDR3 DNA reads TGTGCCAGCAGCTACTACGAGCAGTACTTC.

The chain is built from TRBV27 and TRBJ1-2, with no clear D. The length of the CDR3 is 16 residues. The ends were cut back, 2 bases at V and 4 bases at J, with 17 bases in the middle. The germline CDR1 and CDR2 sequences are MNHEY and SMNVEV (reference sequence). CDR3 DNA: TGTGCCAGCAGTTTAGGAGGAGTGGGCCCTTCCTATGGCTACACCTTC. It encodes CASSLGGVGPSYGYTF.